Below, one TCR beta chain is given with its context. This sample was included in a study of blood T cell repertoires in COVID-19. Study-level background: COVID-19 samples from acute and convalescent phases originated in the United States, Italy and Spain. T cells, B-cell-depleted T cells, or PBMCs supplied cDNA or gDNA.

The ends were cut back, 6 bases at V and 2 bases at J, with 11 bases in the middle. Germline values: CDR1 LNHDA, CDR2 SQIVND (reference sequence). This CDR3 has 14 residues. In the original processing: Quantification of nucleated cells was approximated via reference gene primer amplification. Measured with immunoSEQ multiplex PCR; TCRdb has only the in-frame clones, and not every one. V and J calls and clone size are as listed in that table; D and trimming were resolved from the DNA. Here the sample spans hundreds of thousands of clones, 85% being singletons. The V gene is TRBV19, the J gene TRBJ1-3; a possible D gene is TRBD1 (6 bases). Material: peripheral blood. The receptor was derived from a woman younger than 30 with acute or convalescent COVID-19. The CDR3 nucleotides read TGTGCCAGTAGAACGACAGGCGCTGGAAACACCATATATTTT. It is translated as CASRTTGAGNTIYF.